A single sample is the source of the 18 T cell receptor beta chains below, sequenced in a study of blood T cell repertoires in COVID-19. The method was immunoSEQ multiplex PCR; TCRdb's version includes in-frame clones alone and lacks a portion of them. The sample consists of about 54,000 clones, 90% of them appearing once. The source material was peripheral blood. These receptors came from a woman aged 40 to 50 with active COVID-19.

The CDR3 DNA reads as TGTGCCAGTAGTTTCCGCGGCTCGAGGGACACTGAAGCTTTCTTT. Protein: CASSFRGSRDTEAFF. J is TRBJ1-1 and V is TRBV19, with unresolved D. The CDR3 has 15 residues. With 5 bases removed from V and 3 bases from J, the gap between germline ends came to 16 bases. The V gene's germline CDR1 is LNHDA and CDR2 SQIVND (reference sequence).

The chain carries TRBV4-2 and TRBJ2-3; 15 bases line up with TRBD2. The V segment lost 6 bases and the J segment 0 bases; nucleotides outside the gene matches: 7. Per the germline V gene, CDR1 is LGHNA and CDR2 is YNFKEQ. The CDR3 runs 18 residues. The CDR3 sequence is CASRSGTSGGTSTDTQYF. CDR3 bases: TGTGCCAGCAGATCCGGGACTAGCGGGGGGACTAGCACAGATACGCAGTATTTT.

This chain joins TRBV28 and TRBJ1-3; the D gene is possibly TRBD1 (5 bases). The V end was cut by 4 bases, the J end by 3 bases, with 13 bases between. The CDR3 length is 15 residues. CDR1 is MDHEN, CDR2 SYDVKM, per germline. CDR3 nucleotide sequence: TGTGCCAGCAGTTCCTCCCGGGACTATGGAAACACCATATATTTT. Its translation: CASSSSRDYGNTIYF.

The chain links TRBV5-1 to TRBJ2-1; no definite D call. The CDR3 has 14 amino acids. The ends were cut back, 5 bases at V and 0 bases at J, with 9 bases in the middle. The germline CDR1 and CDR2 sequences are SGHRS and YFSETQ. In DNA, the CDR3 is TGCGCCAGCAGTACAGTAGGCTCCTACAATGAGCAGTTCTTC. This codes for CASSTVGSYNEQFF.

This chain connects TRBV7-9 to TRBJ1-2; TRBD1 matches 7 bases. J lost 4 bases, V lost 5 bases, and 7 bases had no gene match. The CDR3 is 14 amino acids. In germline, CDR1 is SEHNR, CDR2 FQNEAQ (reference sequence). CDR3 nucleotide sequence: TGTGCCAGCAGCGAAACAGGGGCATCCTATGGCTACACCTTC. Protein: CASSETGASYGYTF.

The CDR3 loop is CASSLAWRGVSYEQYF. The CDR3 DNA follows: TGTGCCAGCAGCTTAGCCTGGCGGGGGGTTTCCTACGAGCAGTACTTC. The chain carries TRBV7-9 and TRBJ2-7; 8 bases agree with TRBD2. CDR3 length: 16 residues. The ends lost 0 bases at V and 1 base at J; junction bases unmatched: 5. Germline V gene data show CDR1 as SEHNR and CDR2 as FQNEAQ (reference sequence). Full variable domain (missing parts from reference TRBV7-9 and TRBJ2-7): DTGVSQNPRHKITKRGQNVTFRCDPISEHNRLYWYRQTLGQGPEFLTYFQNEAQLEKSRLLSDRFSAERPKGSFSTLEIQRTEQGDSAMYLCASSLAWRGVSYEQYFGPGTRLTVT.

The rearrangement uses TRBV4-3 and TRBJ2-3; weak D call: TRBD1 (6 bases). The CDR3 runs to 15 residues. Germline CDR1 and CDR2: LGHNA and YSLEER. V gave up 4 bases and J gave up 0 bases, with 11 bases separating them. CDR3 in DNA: TGCGCCAGCAGCCCCTATAGGGGGAGCACAGATACGCAGTATTTT. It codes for CASSPYRGSTDTQYF.

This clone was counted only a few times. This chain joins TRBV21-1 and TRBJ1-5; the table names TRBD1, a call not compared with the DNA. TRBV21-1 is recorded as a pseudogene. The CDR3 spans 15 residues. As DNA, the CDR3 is TGTGCCAGCAGCAAAGCTCCACATTACCATCAGCCCCAGCATTTT. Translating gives CASSKAPHYHQPQHF.

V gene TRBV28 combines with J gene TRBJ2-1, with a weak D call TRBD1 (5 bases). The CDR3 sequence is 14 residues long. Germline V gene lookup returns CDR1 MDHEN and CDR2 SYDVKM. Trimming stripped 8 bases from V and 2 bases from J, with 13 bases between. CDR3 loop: CASQQVQPYNEQFF. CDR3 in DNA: TGTGCCAGCCAACAGGTGCAGCCCTACAATGAGCAGTTCTTC. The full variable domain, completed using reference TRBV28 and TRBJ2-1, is DVKVTQSSRYLVKRTGEKVFLECVQDMDHENMFWYRQDPGLGLRLIYFSYDVKMKEKGDIPEGYSVSREKKERFSLILESASTNQTSMYLCASQQVQPYNEQFFGPGTRLTVL.

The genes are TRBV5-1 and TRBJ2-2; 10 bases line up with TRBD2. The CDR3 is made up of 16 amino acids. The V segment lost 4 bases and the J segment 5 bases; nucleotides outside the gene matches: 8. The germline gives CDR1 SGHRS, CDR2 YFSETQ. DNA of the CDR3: TGCGCCAGCAGCCCCCTTAGCGGGGGGCCTACCGGGGAGCTGTTTTTT. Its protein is CASSPLSGGPTGELFF.

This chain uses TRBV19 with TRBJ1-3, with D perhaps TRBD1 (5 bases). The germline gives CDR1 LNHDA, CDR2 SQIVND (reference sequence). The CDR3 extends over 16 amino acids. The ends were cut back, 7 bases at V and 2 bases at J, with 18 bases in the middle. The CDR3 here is CASTSSQGFAGNTIYF. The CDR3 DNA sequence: TGTGCCAGTACCTCCTCTCAGGGTTTTGCTGGAAACACCATATATTTT.

The CDR3 region has the DNA TGTGCCAGCAGCCAACCTTCGACTAGCGGGGGCCAAGAGACCCAGTACTTC. This codes for CASSQPSTSGGQETQYF. V and J are TRBV7-9 and TRBJ2-5; 12 bases match TRBD2. The CDR3 contains 17 residues. V gave up 5 bases and J gave up 1 base; unmatched junction bases: 8. Germline CDR1 and CDR2: SEHNR and FQNEAQ (reference sequence).

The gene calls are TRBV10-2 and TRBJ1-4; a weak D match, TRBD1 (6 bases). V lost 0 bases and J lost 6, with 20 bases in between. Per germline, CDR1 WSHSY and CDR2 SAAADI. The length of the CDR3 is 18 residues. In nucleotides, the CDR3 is TGCGCCAGCAGTGAGTCTTTAGCGACGCCAGGGGAGTATGAAAAACTGTTTTTT. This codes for CASSESLATPGEYEKLFF.

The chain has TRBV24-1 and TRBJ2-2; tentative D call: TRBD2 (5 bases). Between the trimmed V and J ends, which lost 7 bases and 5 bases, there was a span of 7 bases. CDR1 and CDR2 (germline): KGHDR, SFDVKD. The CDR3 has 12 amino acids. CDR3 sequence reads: CATRDSTGELFF. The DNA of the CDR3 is TGTGCCACCAGGGACTCTACCGGGGAGCTGTTTTTT.

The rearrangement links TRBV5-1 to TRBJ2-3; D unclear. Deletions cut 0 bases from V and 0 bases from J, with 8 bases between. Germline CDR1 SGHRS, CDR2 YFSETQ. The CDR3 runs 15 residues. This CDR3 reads CASSLGGLSTDTQYF. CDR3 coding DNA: TGCGCCAGCAGCTTGGGCGGTCTTAGCACAGATACGCAGTATTTT.

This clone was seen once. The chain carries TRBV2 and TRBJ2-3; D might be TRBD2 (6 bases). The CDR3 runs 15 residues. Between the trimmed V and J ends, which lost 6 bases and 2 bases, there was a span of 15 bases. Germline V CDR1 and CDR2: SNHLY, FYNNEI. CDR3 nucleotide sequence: TGTGCCAGCAGCCGAGACTGGAGGGCCACAGATACGCAGTATTTT. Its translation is CASSRDWRATDTQYF.

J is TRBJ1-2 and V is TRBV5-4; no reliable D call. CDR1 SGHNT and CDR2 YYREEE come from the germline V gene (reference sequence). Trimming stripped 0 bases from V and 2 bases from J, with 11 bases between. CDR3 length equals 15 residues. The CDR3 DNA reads TGTGCCAGCAGCTTGGGTTCTGGTCGGAACTATGGCTACACCTTC. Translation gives CASSLGSGRNYGYTF.

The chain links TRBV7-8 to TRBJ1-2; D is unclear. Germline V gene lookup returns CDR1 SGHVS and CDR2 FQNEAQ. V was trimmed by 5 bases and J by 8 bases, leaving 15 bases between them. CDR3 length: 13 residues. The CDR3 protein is CASSLRGVGGYTF. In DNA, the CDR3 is TGTGCCAGCAGCCTTCGCGGGGTCGGCGGCTACACCTTC.